Listed below are T cell receptor beta chains from one sample, sequenced in a study of radiotherapy plus CTLA-4 blockade in lung cancer. Produced via immunoSEQ multiplex PCR; TCRdb's table is partial and in-frame only. The sample carries over 80,000 clones, roughly 80% recorded once. The source was peripheral blood, collected from a patient treated with radiotherapy plus ipilimumab. Every receptor here comes from a human donor with non-small cell lung cancer who had stable disease on radiotherapy plus ipilimumab. Each CDR3 is given with its conserved first and last residue. A D gene is named only where the DNA matches it firmly. Rows may omit the clone size; those that give it use once, few, many or a size class.

v_gene	j_gene	d_gene	abundance	CDR3aa	CDR3nt
TRBV6-5	TRBJ2-5	-	-	CASRDDPFKGETQYF	TGTGCCAGCAGAGACGATCCCTTCAAGGGAGAGACCCAGTACTTC
TRBV28	TRBJ1-5	-	-	CASRPGNQPQHF	TGTGCCAGCCGCCCAGGGAATCAGCCCCAGCATTTT
TRBV28	TRBJ2-5	TRBD2	-	CASSRVTSGNQETQYF	TGTGCCAGCAGCCGAGTCACTAGCGGGAATCAAGAGACCCAGTACTTC
TRBV10-3	TRBJ2-7	-	-	CAISGSSDEQYF	TGTGCCATCAGTGGGTCGTCTGACGAGCAGTACTTC
TRBV6-6	TRBJ1-4	TRBD1	-	CASRIQGANEKLFF	TGTGCCAGCAGGATACAGGGGGCGAATGAAAAACTGTTTTTT
TRBV30	TRBJ2-1	-	-	CAWSVWGAARGQFF	TGTGCCTGGAGTGTATGGGGGGCGGCCCGGGGGCAGTTCTTC
TRBV2	TRBJ2-1	TRBD2	few	CASPSGEITLGEQFF	TGTGCCAGCCCAAGCGGGGAGATAACCCTTGGTGAGCAGTTCTTC
TRBV6-1	TRBJ1-5	-	-	CASSFDTNQPQHF	TGTGCCAGCAGCTTCGACACAAATCAGCCCCAGCATTTT
TRBV2	TRBJ1-1	-	-	CASRDGLDTEAFF	TGTGCCAGCAGGGACGGTCTCGACACTGAAGCTTTCTTT
TRBV6-1	TRBJ2-7	-	-	CASSEFRRAYEQYF	TGTGCCAGCAGTGAATTTAGACGGGCCTACGAGCAGTACTTC
TRBV7-8	TRBJ1-5	-	-	CASSAIGGVSQPQHF	TGTGCCAGCAGCGCTATCGGGGGCGTAAGTCAGCCCCAGCATTTT
TRBV11-2	TRBJ2-1	-	once	CASSPRASIGWNEQFF	TGTGCCAGCAGCCCCCGGGCCTCCATCGGGTGGAATGAGCAGTTCTTC
TRBV2	TRBJ1-6	-	-	CVSSSYNSPLHF	TGTGTATCGAGCTCCTATAATTCACCCCTCCACTTT
TRBV6-5	TRBJ1-6	-	-	CASSTGSDNSPLHF	TGTGCCAGCTCGACGGGGAGCGATAATTCACCCCTCCACTTT
TRBV5-1	TRBJ2-7	-	-	CASSLSGVYEQYF	TGCGCCAGCAGCTTGTCAGGGGTCTACGAGCAGTACTTC
TRBV30	TRBJ2-7	-	-	CAWSVKRGRLSSYEQYF	TGTGCCTGGAGTGTAAAGCGTGGCAGATTATCCTCCTACGAGCAGTACTTC
TRBV28	TRBJ2-7	-	-	CASSTNVLEQYF	TGTGCCAGCAGTACTAACGTCTTGGAGCAGTACTTC
TRBV19	TRBJ2-7	-	-	CASSAGTGGLTSYEQYF	TGTGCCAGTAGTGCCGGGACTGGCGGCCTGACATCCTACGAGCAGTACTTC
TRBV5-4	TRBJ2-1	-	-	CASSLGGGARNEQFF	TGTGCCAGCAGCTTGGGAGGGGGGGCTAGGAATGAGCAGTTCTTC
TRBV7-6	TRBJ2-1	TRBD2	-	CASSPAGGPVGYNEQFF	TGTGCCAGCAGCCCAGCGGGGGGGCCTGTTGGCTACAATGAGCAGTTCTTC
TRBV4-1	TRBJ1-2	-	-	CASSQETAGKSYGYTF	TGCGCCAGCAGCCAAGAAACGGCCGGGAAATCCTATGGCTACACCTTC
TRBV11-2	TRBJ2-1	TRBD2	-	CASSSGLANEQFF	TGTGCCAGCAGCTCCGGACTAGCCAATGAGCAGTTCTTC
TRBV5-6	TRBJ1-4	-	-	CASSLNGRTDYEKLFF	TGTGCCAGCAGCTTAAACGGGAGAACCGACTATGAAAAACTGTTTTTT
TRBV28	TRBJ2-7	-	-	CASSSRRSYEQYF	TGTGCCAGCAGTTCTCGGCGTTCCTACGAGCAGTACTTC
TRBV6-6	TRBJ1-1	-	-	CASSYRDGGTEAFF	TGTGCCAGCAGTTACCGGGACGGTGGCACTGAAGCTTTCTTT
TRBV7-8	TRBJ2-7	TRBD1	-	CASSWTDRAYEQYF	TGTGCCAGCAGCTGGACGGACAGGGCCTACGAGCAGTACTTC
TRBV7-7	TRBJ2-1	-	once	CASSLNYLASEAEQFF	TGTGCTAGCAGCTTAAATTATTTGGCTAGCGAAGCTGAGCAGTTCTTC
TRBV7-2	TRBJ2-7	TRBD1	once	CASSLTGGRYEQYF	TGTGCCAGCAGCTTAACAGGGGGAAGGTACGAGCAGTACTTC
TRBV5-1	TRBJ2-2	-	-	CASRGAVLAGELFF	TGCGCCAGCAGGGGGGCGGTTCTCGCCGGGGAGCTGTTTTTT
TRBV14	TRBJ1-1	-	-	CASSQDLGRNTEAFF	TGTGCCAGCAGCCAAGATCTGGGGAGGAACACTGAAGCTTTCTTT
TRBV11-1	TRBJ2-5	TRBD2	-	CASSLGGLAGETQYF	TGTGCCAGCAGCTTAGGGGGACTAGCGGGGGAGACCCAGTACTTC
TRBV6-5	TRBJ2-7	-	-	CASSPLGRTYEQYF	TGTGCCAGCAGCCCTCTTGGGAGGACCTACGAGCAGTACTTC
TRBV19	TRBJ2-5	-	-	CASSMEGFGETQYF	TGTGCCAGTAGTATGGAGGGGTTTGGAGAGACCCAGTACTTC
TRBV7-9	TRBJ2-1	TRBD2	-	CASSLVVMTSGIKYEQFF	TGTGCCAGCAGCTTAGTAGTGATGACTAGCGGGATTAAATATGAGCAGTTCTTC
TRBV6-6	TRBJ2-3	TRBD2	-	CASSYLTSNPTDTQYF	TGTGCCAGCAGTTACCTGACTAGCAACCCCACAGATACGCAGTATTTT
TRBV5-1	TRBJ2-7	TRBD2	-	CASSFLAGGPYEQYF	TGCGCCAGCAGCTTCCTAGCGGGAGGGCCCTACGAGCAGTACTTC
TRBV18	TRBJ1-1	-	-	CASSPRAASEAFF	TGTGCCAGCTCACCAAGGGCAGCTTCTGAAGCTTTCTTT
TRBV2	TRBJ1-1	-	-	CASRVTALPSNTEAFF	TGTGCCAGCAGGGTGACAGCACTGCCCTCGAACACTGAAGCTTTCTTT
TRBV7-9	TRBJ2-7	TRBD1	-	CASSHKTGTGAYEQYF	TGTGCCAGCAGCCATAAGACCGGGACAGGGGCCTACGAGCAGTACTTC
TRBV11-3	TRBJ2-1	-	once	CASSLDWAPYNEQFF	TGTGCCAGCAGCTTAGATTGGGCCCCGTACAATGAGCAGTTCTTC
TRBV5-1	TRBJ2-3	TRBD2	-	CASSLGVAGGGTDTQYF	TGCGCCAGCAGCTTGGGGGTAGCGGGAGGTGGCACAGATACGCAGTATTTT